The rows below give T cell receptor beta chains drawn from one sample of a study of CD8 T cells in ankylosing spondylitis. Each CDR3 protein gets one entry after TCRdb re-called the 5' RACE reads with MiXCR. The profile shows over 700,000 distinct CDR3 sequences, 19% of them singletons. The sample consisted of blood, either unsorted or a sorted T cell fraction (not recorded which). The receptors stem from a male donor with ankylosing spondylitis. Each CDR3 is given with its conserved first and last residue. The order of the fields is clone size, D gene, J gene, V gene, CDR3 DNA, CDR3 protein. A D gene is named only where the DNA matches it firmly. Some rows have no size entry. The others give once, few or many, or a class for an expanded clone.

clone size: -; D gene: -; J gene: TRBJ2-3; V gene: TRBV5-1; CDR3 DNA: TGCGCCAGCAGCGGGGGGAGGACGGCAGATACGCAGTATTTT; CDR3 protein: CASSGGRTADTQYF
clone size: few; D gene: -; J gene: TRBJ2-5; V gene: TRBV12-3/TRBV12-4; CDR3 DNA: TGTGCCAGCAGCGGCTCCGAGCGGCTACAAGAGACCCAGTACTTC; CDR3 protein: CASSGSERLQETQYF
clone size: few; D gene: -; J gene: TRBJ2-7; V gene: TRBV29-1; CDR3 DNA: TGCAGCGTTGAAAGCCGGGACCGAGAAAACTACGAGCAGTACTTC; CDR3 protein: CSVESRDRENYEQYF
clone size: -; D gene: TRBD2; J gene: TRBJ2-2; V gene: TRBV14; CDR3 DNA: TGTGCCAGCAGCCAAGACCACGCGGGACTAGCGGGGGCCCTCAACACCGGGGAGCTGTTTTTT; CDR3 protein: CASSQDHAGLAGALNTGELFF
clone size: few; D gene: -; J gene: TRBJ1-2; V gene: TRBV12-3/TRBV12-4; CDR3 DNA: TGTGCCAGCAGTTTTAGTCTAACAGGGCATAACTATGGCTACACCTTC; CDR3 protein: CASSFSLTGHNYGYTF
clone size: few; D gene: TRBD1; J gene: TRBJ1-2; V gene: TRBV20-1; CDR3 DNA: TGCAGTGCTAGAGGGGACAGTGTTTGGTATGGCTACACCTTC; CDR3 protein: CSARGDSVWYGYTF
clone size: -; D gene: -; J gene: TRBJ2-2; V gene: TRBV6-2/TRBV6-3; CDR3 DNA: TGTGCCAGCAGACAGGGCCCCGGGGAGCTGTTTTTT; CDR3 protein: CASRQGPGELFF
clone size: -; D gene: TRBD2; J gene: TRBJ2-5; V gene: TRBV11-2; CDR3 DNA: TGTGCCAGCAGCTTAGTGGCCGCGGGGGGCCGGGGGACCCAGTACTTC; CDR3 protein: CASSLVAAGGRGTQYF
clone size: -; D gene: -; J gene: TRBJ1-4; V gene: TRBV6-6; CDR3 DNA: TGTGCCAGCAAGCAGAGGGCTGATGAAAAACTGTTTTTT; CDR3 protein: CASKQRADEKLFF
clone size: few; D gene: -; J gene: TRBJ1-3; V gene: TRBV2; CDR3 DNA: TGTGCCAGCAGCCTTAACAGAGACTCTGGAAACACCATATATTTT; CDR3 protein: CASSLNRDSGNTIYF
clone size: few; D gene: -; J gene: TRBJ2-1; V gene: TRBV15; CDR3 DNA: TGTGCCACCAGCTACGACTTGTACAATGAGCAGTTCTTC; CDR3 protein: CATSYDLYNEQFF
clone size: -; D gene: -; J gene: TRBJ1-2; V gene: TRBV29-1; CDR3 DNA: TGCAGCGTTGGGGGGCTTAACTATGGCTACACCTTC; CDR3 protein: CSVGGLNYGYTF
clone size: few; D gene: TRBD1; J gene: TRBJ2-7; V gene: TRBV9; CDR3 DNA: TGTGCCAGCAGCTCAGGGGGCAACGAGCAGTACTTC; CDR3 protein: CASSSGGNEQYF
clone size: -; D gene: TRBD2; J gene: TRBJ2-1; V gene: TRBV20-1; CDR3 DNA: TGCAGTGCTAGAATACTAGCGGGAGGGCCGAATTACAATGAGCAGTTCTTC; CDR3 protein: CSARILAGGPNYNEQFF
clone size: -; D gene: -; J gene: TRBJ1-1; V gene: TRBV4-2; CDR3 DNA: TGTGCCAGCAGCCAAGAGGGGGACGGGTGGACTGAAGCTTTCTTT; CDR3 protein: CASSQEGDGWTEAFF
clone size: -; D gene: -; J gene: TRBJ1-5; V gene: TRBV6-1; CDR3 DNA: TGTGCCAGCAGTGTAATCTCGGGGAATTCTCAGCCCCAGCATTTT; CDR3 protein: CASSVISGNSQPQHF